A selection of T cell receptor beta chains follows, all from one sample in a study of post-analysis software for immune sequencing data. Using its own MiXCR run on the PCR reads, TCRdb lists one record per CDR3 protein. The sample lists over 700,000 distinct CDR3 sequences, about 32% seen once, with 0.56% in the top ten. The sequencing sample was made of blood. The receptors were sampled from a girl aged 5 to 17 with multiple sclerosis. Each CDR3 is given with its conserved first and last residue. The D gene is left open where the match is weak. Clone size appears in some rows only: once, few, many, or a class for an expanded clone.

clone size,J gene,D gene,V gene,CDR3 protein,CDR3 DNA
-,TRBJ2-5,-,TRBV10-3,CAISPLKQETQYF,TGTGCCATCAGTCCCCTGAAACAAGAGACCCAGTACTTC
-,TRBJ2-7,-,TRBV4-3,CASSQDRQGEQYF,TGCGCCAGCAGCCAAGATCGCCAGGGGGAGCAGTACTTC
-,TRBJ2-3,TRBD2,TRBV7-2,CASSRTLPGLAGARGDTQYF,TGTGCCAGCAGCCGAACCCTTCCGGGACTAGCGGGAGCGAGGGGAGATACGCAGTATTTT
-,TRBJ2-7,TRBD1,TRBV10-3,CALRDRDYEQYF,TGTGCCCTCCGGGACAGGGACTACGAGCAGTACTTC
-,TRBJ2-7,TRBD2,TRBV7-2,CASSLGGGRNSYEQYF,TGTGCCAGCAGCTTAGGAGGCGGGAGGAACTCCTACGAGCAGTACTTC
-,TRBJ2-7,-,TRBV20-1,CSASRALGPYEQYF,TGCAGTGCTAGTCGAGCTCTCGGACCCTACGAGCAGTACTTC
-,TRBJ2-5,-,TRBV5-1,CASGLDQETQYF,TGCGCCAGCGGCTTAGACCAAGAGACCCAGTACTTC
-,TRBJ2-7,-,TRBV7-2,CASSLGRPNEQYF,TGTGCCAGCAGCTTGGGCAGGCCGAACGAGCAGTACTTC
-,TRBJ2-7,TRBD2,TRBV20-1,CSATSGQTSGATYEQYF,TGCAGTGCTACCTCGGGCCAAACTAGCGGGGCTACCTACGAGCAGTACTTC
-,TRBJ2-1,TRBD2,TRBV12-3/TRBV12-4,CASTPPVGTSIPYEQFF,TGTGCCAGCACCCCACCCGTAGGGACTAGCATTCCTTATGAGCAGTTCTTC
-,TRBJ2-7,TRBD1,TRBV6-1,CASGRGRLGEQYF,TGTGCCAGCGGCAGGGGGCGGTTGGGGGAGCAGTACTTC
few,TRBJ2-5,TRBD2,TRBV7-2,CASSFTSGGGGETQYF,TGTGCCAGCAGCTTCACTAGCGGGGGAGGGGGCGAGACCCAGTACTTC
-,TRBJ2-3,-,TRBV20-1,CSAKNSLGRTDTQYF,TGCAGTGCTAAGAACTCACTGGGAAGAACAGATACGCAGTATTTT
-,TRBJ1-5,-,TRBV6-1,CATSKTGAQPQHF,TGTGCCACCAGCAAAACGGGGGCTCAGCCCCAGCATTTT
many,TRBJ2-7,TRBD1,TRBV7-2,CASSRTGEQFYEQYF,TGTGCCAGCAGCCGTACAGGGGAACAGTTCTACGAGCAGTACTTC
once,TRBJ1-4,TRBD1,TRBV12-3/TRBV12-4,CASGLTGGAYEKLFF,TGTGCCAGCGGACTGACAGGGGGCGCGTATGAAAAACTGTTTTTT
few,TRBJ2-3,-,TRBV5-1,CASSLALGTIRGTDTQYF,TGCGCCAGCAGCTTGGCCTTAGGTACCATCCGGGGCACAGATACGCAGTATTTT
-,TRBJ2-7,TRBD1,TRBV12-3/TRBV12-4,CASSLRTGGSYEQYF,TGTGCCAGCAGTCTCCGGACAGGGGGTTCCTACGAGCAGTACTTC
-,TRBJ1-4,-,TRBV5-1,CASSSSRDGNEKLFF,TGCGCCAGCAGTTCCAGCCGGGACGGAAATGAAAAACTGTTTTTT
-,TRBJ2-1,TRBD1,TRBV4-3,CASSQRTGGEDEQFF,TGCGCCAGCAGCCAGAGGACAGGGGGCGAGGATGAGCAGTTCTTC
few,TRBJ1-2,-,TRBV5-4,CASSLNHGYTF,TGTGCCAGCAGCTTAAACCATGGCTACACCTTC
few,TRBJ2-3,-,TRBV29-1,CSVVGDTQYF,TGCAGCGTTGTTGGCGATACGCAGTATTTT
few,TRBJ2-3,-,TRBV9,CASSPPEWDGASTDTQYF,TGTGCCAGCAGTCCCCCCGAGTGGGACGGAGCTAGCACAGATACGCAGTATTTT
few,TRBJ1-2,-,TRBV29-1,CSVGTRYGYTF,TGCAGCGTGGGGACACGCTATGGCTACACCTTC
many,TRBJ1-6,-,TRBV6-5,CASSYSWQPDSPLHF,TGTGCCAGCAGTTACTCGTGGCAGCCAGATTCACCCCTCCACTTT
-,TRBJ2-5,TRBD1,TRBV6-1,CASSEIKGDRAVTQYF,TGTGCCAGCAGTGAAATCAAGGGAGACAGGGCAGTGACCCAGTACTTC
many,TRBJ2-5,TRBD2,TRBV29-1,CSWEGQETQYF,TGCAGCTGGGAGGGACAAGAGACCCAGTACTTC
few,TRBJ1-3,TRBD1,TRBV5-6,CASSPTGVNTIYF,TGTGCCAGCAGTCCGACAGGGGTCAACACCATATATTTT